These T cell receptor beta chains were read from a single sample in a study of T cells in Graves' hyperthyroidism and ophthalmopathy. TCRdb re-derived calls from the multiplex PCR reads in MiXCR, one entry per CDR3 protein. The sample has hundreds of thousands of distinct CDR3 sequences, approximately 16% seen once. The sequenced sample was blood. Every receptor here comes from a woman aged 18-29 years with Graves' hyperthyroidism. The CDR3 runs from the conserved cysteine through the conserved F or W. D genes are given only for firm matches.

. | TRBJ2-3 | TRBV7-2 | CASSFSRGHTDTQYF
. | TRBJ1-6 | TRBV30 | CAWSVGTVNSPLHF
TRBD2 | TRBJ2-7 | TRBV7-2 | CASSFALTSGPTYEQYF
. | TRBJ1-5 | TRBV18 | CASSPGNPGYSNQPQHF
. | TRBJ2-7 | TRBV3-1 | CASSQVASAIYEQYF
. | TRBJ1-3 | TRBV5-1 | CASSLGGAFSGNTIYF
. | TRBJ2-1 | TRBV10-3 | CAISEVTSAREQFF
. | TRBJ1-2 | TRBV29-1 | CSVEDRGGGYTF
. | TRBJ2-3 | TRBV6-2/TRBV6-3 | CASSYWDSTDTQYF
. | TRBJ1-1 | TRBV3-1 | CASSQDRWSTEAFF